The source of this TCR beta chain is a study of T cells in Graves' hyperthyroidism and ophthalmopathy. Study outcomes and limitations: Most clonotypes expanded in thyroid above 0.001 were likewise present in blood.

Turning to this clonotype: The antigen remains undetermined. Germline is not matched at one junction end, which may reflect a read error.

CDR1 is SGHTA, CDR2 FQGNSA, per germline. This CDR3 region has 15 residues. Template material for amplifying TCR beta CDR3 regions consisted of RNA transcripts. Primed by the HTBI set, a first-round RT-PCR was run on the TCR CDR3. MiXCR was run by TCRdb on the multiplex PCR reads, yielding one entry per CDR3 protein. Here the sample spans over 650,000 distinct CDR3 sequences, about 45% being singletons. Patients were excluded for uncontrolled infection, other autoimmune disease, pregnancy or lactation. Each diagnosis drew on symptoms, thyroxine, TRAb, thyroid ultrasound and orbital computed tomography findings.

Material: peripheral blood or thyroid tissue (not recorded which). This sequence joins TRBV7-2 and TRBJ1-6; D may be TRBD1 (6 bases). This sequence originates from an adult man with Graves' disease, either hyperthyroidism or ophthalmopathy (not recorded which). The DNA of the CDR3 is TGTGTCAGCAGCCAAGAGGGTACAGGGAAGTCACCCCTCCACTTT. It yields the protein CVSSQEGTGKSPLHF.